These 23 T cell receptor beta chains came from one sample sequenced in a study of CD8 T cells in ankylosing spondylitis. TCRdb ran MiXCR on the 5' RACE reads and lists one entry per CDR3 protein. The sample lists more than 650,000 distinct CDR3 sequences, 10% to 15% occurring once. Study observations and caveats: In ankylosing spondylitis blood, a motif of roughly 8 highly homologous TCR beta variants appeared characteristic.

These TCRs' antigens remain unknown. Sequencing input: blood, either unsorted or a sorted T cell fraction (not recorded which). The receptor source for this set is a male donor with ankylosing spondylitis.

The chain employs TRBV28 and TRBJ1-2; 8 bases fit TRBD1. CDR1 is MDHEN and CDR2 is SYDVKM in the germline V gene. The CDR3 loop spans 14 amino acids. V lost 4 bases, J lost 7 bases, and 8 bases stayed unmatched. The CDR3 sequence: CASSWAGTGFGYTF. CDR3 in DNA: TGTGCCAGCAGTTGGGCCGGGACAGGATTTGGCTACACCTTC.

The sample holds many counts of this clonotype. The chain recombines TRBV7-2 with TRBJ2-3, with D possibly TRBD2 on 6 matching bases. Trimming shortened V by 1 base and J by 9 bases, and 11 bases separated the two germline ends. Germline V gene lookup returns CDR1 SGHTA and CDR2 FQGNSA. CDR3 size: 13 residues. CDR3 sequence (DNA): TGTGCCAGCAGCTTAGGTAGCGGTCGAACGCAGTATTTT. This translates into CASSLGSGRTQYF. Full variable domain (remainder filled in from reference TRBV7-2 and TRBJ2-3): GAGVSQSPSNKVTEKGKDVELRCDPISGHTALYWYRQSLGQGLEFLIYFQGNSAPDKSGLPSDRFSAERTGGSVSTLTIQRTQQEDSAVYLCASSLGSGRTQYFGPGTRLTVL.

This clonotype was observed at least ten times. The genes are TRBV10-2 and TRBJ2-2; TRBD2 might be the D (5 bases). CDR1 is WSHSY and CDR2 is SAAADI in the germline V gene. CDR3 length: 12 residues. V was shortened by 9 bases and J by 6 bases, with 11 bases between the two germline ends. The CDR3 here is CASRLSAGELFF. CDR3 bases: TGCGCCAGTAGACTATCGGCCGGGGAGCTGTTTTTT.

In its sample, this clonotype was seen many times. DNA of the CDR3: TGCAGCGTTAAGGCTCCCGTTTGGGGGGGAAGCTCCTACGAGCAGTACTTC. The encoded protein is CSVKAPVWGGSSYEQYF. The gene calls are TRBV29-1 and TRBJ2-7; 7 positions agree with TRBD2. Germline V gene sequence: CDR1 SQVTM, CDR2 ANQGSEA. The CDR3 spans 17 residues. V dropped 5 bases and J dropped 0; count of bases not matched to a gene: 16.

The V call is TRBV10-3, the J call TRBJ2-5; 13 bases match TRBD2. The V segment lost 8 bases and the J segment 2 bases; nucleotides outside the gene matches: 8. The V gene's germline CDR1 is ENHRY and CDR2 SYGVKD. The CDR3 length is 16 residues. DNA for the CDR3: TGTGCCATCTCAGCCGGGACTAGCGGGAATCAAGAGACCCAGTACTTC. Amino acid sequence: CAISAGTSGNQETQYF.

The V and J genes are TRBV20-1 and TRBJ1-5; D gene uncertain. V lost 5 bases and J lost 6, with 14 bases in between. Germline V gene sequence: CDR1 DFQATT, CDR2 SNEGSKA (reference sequence). The length of the CDR3 is 13 residues. DNA of the CDR3: TGCAGTGCTGTTAGGCGGGCCGGTCAGCCCCAGCATTTT. Its protein is CSAVRRAGQPQHF.

In its sample, this clonotype was seen many times. The J gene is TRBJ2-5, the V gene TRBV7-2; 7 bases match TRBD2. Trimming cost V 2 bases and J 4 bases; bases outside gene matches: 7. Looked up from germline, CDR1 is SGHTA and CDR2 is FQGNSA. The CDR3 has 15 residues. The CDR3 is CASSLMGGPRETQYF. For the CDR3, the DNA is TGTGCCAGCAGCTTAATGGGAGGGCCCCGAGAGACCCAGTACTTC. Looking up the rest from reference TRBV7-2 and TRBJ2-5 gives the full variable domain: GAGVSQSPSNKVTEKGKDVELRCDPISGHTALYWYRQSLGQGLEFLIYFQGNSAPDKSGLPSDRFSAERTGGSVSTLTIQRTQQEDSAVYLCASSLMGGPRETQYFGPGTRLLVL.

The V and J genes are TRBV29-1 and TRBJ2-1; D unclear. Germline CDR1 reads SQVTM; CDR2 reads ANQGSEA. The CDR3 sequence is 11 residues long. Trimming removed 7 bases at V and 10 bases at J, with 14 bases between. The CDR3: CSAGWIGEQFF. The CDR3 DNA reads as TGCAGCGCCGGGTGGATTGGAGAGCAGTTCTTC.

This clonotype was seen more than once but under ten times. This chain uses TRBV28 with TRBJ2-3; possibly TRBD1 for D (5 bases). This CDR3 is built from 14 residues. Deletions cut 6 bases from V and 4 bases from J, with 14 bases between. Germline values: CDR1 MDHEN, CDR2 SYDVKM. Here the CDR3 reads CASRDGARADTQYF. CDR3 sequence (DNA): TGTGCCAGCAGGGACGGAGCCAGGGCAGATACGCAGTATTTT. The full variable domain, with the rest looked up from reference TRBV28 and TRBJ2-3, is DVKVTQSSRYLVKRTGEKVFLECVQDMDHENMFWYRQDPGLGLRLIYFSYDVKMKEKGDIPEGYSVSREKKERFSLILESASTNQTSMYLCASRDGARADTQYFGPGTRLTVL.

A few counts support this clonotype. For the CDR3, the DNA is TGTGCCAGCAGCTGGAAACCGGGACCCAACTATGGCTACACCTTC. Its translation: CASSWKPGPNYGYTF. The chain couples TRBV7-2 to TRBJ1-2, with D tentatively TRBD1 (5 bases). The CDR3 totals 15 residues. V shed 4 bases and J shed 2 bases, with 14 bases lying between them. Germline-derived CDR1 and CDR2 are SGHTA and FQGNSA.

V is TRBV4-3 and J is TRBJ2-7; no clear D. The CDR3 length is 15 residues. Looked up from germline, CDR1 is LGHNA and CDR2 is YSLEER. V was trimmed by 6 bases and J by 0 bases, leaving 15 bases between them. Here the CDR3 DNA reads TGCGCCAGCAGTACCTCTATTGGCAGCTCCTACGAGCAGTACTTC. It encodes CASSTSIGSSYEQYF.

This clonotype has ten or more counts. The chain recombines TRBV7-2 with TRBJ2-7; D perhaps matches TRBD2 (5 bases). Germline-derived CDR1 and CDR2 are SGHTA and FQGNSA. Trimming removed 6 bases from V and 0 bases from J, with 9 bases in between. The CDR3 length is 13 residues. The CDR3 DNA is TGTGCCAGCAGTGTTGGGAGCTCCTACGAGCAGTACTTC. It is translated as CASSVGSSYEQYF.

This clonotype was recorded at least ten times. The conserved phenylalanine or tryptophan is not found at the CDR3 terminus, so this likely reflects a read error. The limits of the CDR3 on the DNA are not certain, so only TCRdb's listed CDR3 is given. This chain links TRBV10-3 with TRBJ2-1; the D call of TRBD1 is as the table states it, not checked on the DNA. Per germline, CDR1 ENHRY and CDR2 SYGVKD. The CDR3 comprises 12 residues, both ends counted. The CDR3 region is CAISPGQGSIKS.

This chain links TRBV19 with TRBJ2-7; D is ambiguous. The CDR3 sequence is 13 residues long. Germline V gene data show CDR1 as LNHDA and CDR2 as SQIVND (reference sequence). V was shortened by 1 base and J by 3 bases, with 7 bases between the two germline ends. The CDR3 sequence is CASSIAHNYEQYF. The CDR3 DNA sequence: TGTGCCAGTAGTATAGCCCACAACTACGAGCAGTACTTC.

As concerns this clonotype: Being one base from a much bigger clone, this may be a read error. This chain uses TRBV20-1 with TRBJ1-3, with D unclear. Germline V gives CDR1 DFQATT, CDR2 SNEGSKA (reference sequence). The CDR3 has 14 amino acids. The CDR3 nucleotides read TGCAGTGCTCTCTACTCGGCGGAAGGAAACAACATATATTTT. Translating gives CSALYSAEGNNIYF.

In its sample, this clonotype was seen a few times. The rearrangement joins TRBV14 to TRBJ2-7; D ambiguous. The CDR3 extends over 16 amino acids. Deletions cut 3 bases from V and 4 bases from J, with 19 bases between. CDR1 is SGHDN and CDR2 is FVKESK in the germline V gene. CDR3 DNA sequence: TGTGCCAGCAGCCACTTAAGGTCGAGGAATCAATACGAGCAGTACTTC. Translation: CASSHLRSRNQYEQYF.

This clonotype was seen ten or more times. V and J are TRBV10-3 and TRBJ2-1; 8 nucleotides align to TRBD2. CDR1 is ENHRY and CDR2 is SYGVKD in the germline V gene. This CDR3 has 14 residues. J gave up 6 bases and V 2 bases, and 3 bases lay outside the gene matches. The CDR3 region is CAISEAGGANEQFF. CDR3 nucleotides: TGTGCCATCAGTGAGGCGGGAGGAGCCAATGAGCAGTTCTTC.

This clonotype has just a few counts. The rearrangement joins TRBV5-1 to TRBJ1-2, with a weak D call TRBD1 (5 bases). Germline-derived CDR1 and CDR2 are SGHRS and YFSETQ. The CDR3 is made up of 17 amino acids. V lost 0 bases to trimming and J lost 3 bases, with 18 bases between them. The CDR3: CASSLASGDPGYYGYTF. In nucleotides, the CDR3 is TGCGCCAGCAGCTTGGCCAGTGGGGACCCAGGATACTATGGCTACACCTTC. The whole variable domain, filled in from reference TRBV5-1 and TRBJ1-2, reads KAGVTQTPRYLIKTRGQQVTLSCSPISGHRSVSWYQQTPGQGLQFLFEYFSETQRNKGNFPGRFSGRQFSNSRSEMNVSTLELGDSALYLCASSLASGDPGYYGYTFGSGTRLTVV.

This rearrangement joins TRBV5-1 to TRBJ2-7; D gene uncertain. V dropped 3 bases and J dropped 2 bases, with 15 bases sitting between them. The CDR3 runs to 15 residues. CDR1 SGHRS and CDR2 YFSETQ come from the germline V gene. The CDR3 sequence: CASSWSPGTAYEQYF. The CDR3 bases are TGCGCCAGCAGCTGGTCCCCCGGAACTGCCTACGAGCAGTACTTC.

Comments on this clonotype: This is likely a read error, given that the CDR3 carries no conserved phenylalanine or tryptophan at its end. The DNA is omitted, as the CDR3 cannot be located on it reliably, and the CDR3 follows TCRdb's listing. This chain joins TRBV6-1 and TRBJ2-1; the table gives TRBD1 as D, unverified against the DNA. The CDR3 comprises 13 residues, both ends counted. The germline V gene encodes CDR1 MNHNS and CDR2 SASEGT. The CDR3 here is CASSERQGSPTRL.

This clonotype was found a few times. The V gene is TRBV29-1, the J gene TRBJ1-2, with D unclear. Trimming removed 0 bases from V and 4 bases from J, with 9 bases in between. Germline V gives CDR1 SQVTM, CDR2 ANQGSEA. This CDR3 has 13 residues. The DNA for the CDR3 is TGCAGCGTTGAAGAGGGGAGGGCCTATGGCTACACCTTC. It specifies CSVEEGRAYGYTF.

This clonotype was observed many times. The chain is built from TRBV5-5 and TRBJ1-1; D might be TRBD1 (5 bases). The CDR3 consists of 16 residues. The V end was cut by 7 bases, the J end by 5 bases, with 24 bases between. CDR1 SGHKS and CDR2 YYEKEE come from the germline V gene (reference sequence). CDR3 in amino acids: CASSTVGRGWRTEAFF. The CDR3 DNA is TGTGCCAGCTCTACCGTGGGACGGGGATGGAGGACTGAAGCTTTCTTT.

Here the CDR3 reads CASSYAGVQYF. The CDR3 DNA reads TGTGCCAGCAGTTACGCGGGGGTCCAGTACTTC. This chain connects TRBV6-5 to TRBJ2-5; 7 bases are shared with TRBD2. Germline-derived CDR1 and CDR2 are MNHEY and SVGAGI. V lost 2 bases to trimming and J lost 10 bases; unmatched junction nucleotides: 1. The CDR3 runs 11 residues.